Listed below are T cell receptor beta chains from one sample, sequenced in a study of T cell responses to AZD1222 COVID-19 vaccine. Using immunoSEQ multiplex PCR, the repertoire was profiled, and TCRdb retains in-frame clones only, with some absent. Of 130,000 to 150,000 clones in the sample, roughly 80% were seen once. The input for sequencing was peripheral blood, taken on day 0 of MenACWY control vaccination. Receptors were obtained from an adult in good health. CDR3s include the opening cysteine and the closing phenylalanine or tryptophan.

TRBV18	CASSPQGLNTEAFF
TRBV5-6	CASSLQGSGANVLTF
TRBV25-1	CASSEPQGASGNTIYF
TRBV7-2	CASSGQPGRLNSPLHF
TRBV11-2	CASSLNEQFF
TRBV28	CASSGPGREWQPQHF
TRBV6-2/TRBV6-3	CASSRSYNEQFF
TRBV3-1/TRBV3-2	CASSKDRASQPQHF
TRBV6-5	CASTNAAPPYNEQFF
TRBV5-1	CASSYWEASTDTQYF
TRBV5-1	CASSLGGGTGYNEQFF
TRBV29-1	CSVRTGGSNEQFF
TRBV18	CASSRDRMNTEAFF
TRBV3-1/TRBV3-2	CASSQRTGNRAFF
TRBV5-1	CASSPGQGNYGYTF
TRBV19	CASSSWADDEQYF
TRBV20-1	CSAIQETQYF
TRBV14	CASSQGQVADTQYF
TRBV7-6	CASSLGAIQGNSNQPQHF
TRBV6-5	CASSRTGENYQPQHF
TRBV7-2	CASSYLAGVYNEQFF
TRBV29-1	CSARVGLAGRYNEQFF
TRBV5-1	CASSLDGRGGSEKLFF
TRBV7-3	CASSQDTPGNSPLHF
TRBV2	CASSALGAGSGNTIYF
TRBV14	CASSQSIRFSPLHF
TRBV3-1/TRBV3-2	CASSQGPGGKNTIYF
TRBV21-1	CASSNKELAFF
TRBV7-9	CASSLTAYTEAFF
TRBV5-1	CASSLAGTLGYTF
TRBV28	CASSLAGSSSYNEQFF
TRBV18	CASSRGVAGQETQYF
TRBV3-1/TRBV3-2	CASSQELAGGLYNEQFF
TRBV14	CASSPLLAGAPGGEQFF
TRBV19	CASSTYPTGQGAGELFF
TRBV7-9	CASSLNPINEQFF
TRBV5-4	CASSTFEGSRAEAFF
TRBV5-4	CASSPGQPNEKLFF
TRBV19	CASSKQSSGNTIYF
TRBV19	CASSMADVDLHF
TRBV7-9	CASSLNHSPLHF
TRBV9	CASSVRPQETQYF
TRBV7-3	CASSLTGGDRTGELFF
TRBV27	CASKNAGRTHYGYTF
TRBV18	CASSPLGLGSDTQYF
TRBV4-1	CASSQKTGAGDTQYF
TRBV5-8	CASSLGRQGEAFF
TRBV18	CASSLAGTDTQYF